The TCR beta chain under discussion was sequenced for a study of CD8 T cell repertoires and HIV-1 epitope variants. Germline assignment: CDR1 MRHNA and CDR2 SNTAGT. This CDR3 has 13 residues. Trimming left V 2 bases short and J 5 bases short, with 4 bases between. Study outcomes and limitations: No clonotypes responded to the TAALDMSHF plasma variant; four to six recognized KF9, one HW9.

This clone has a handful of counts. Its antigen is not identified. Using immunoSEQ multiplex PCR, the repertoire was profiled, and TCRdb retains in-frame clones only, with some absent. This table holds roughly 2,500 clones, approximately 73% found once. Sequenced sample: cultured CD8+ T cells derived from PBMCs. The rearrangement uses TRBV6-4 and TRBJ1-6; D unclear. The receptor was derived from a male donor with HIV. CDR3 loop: CASSDGDNSPLHF. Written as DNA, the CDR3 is TGTGCCAGCAGTGACGGAGATAATTCACCCCTCCACTTT.